Following are 11 T cell receptor beta chains from one sample sequenced in a study of control samples from healthy donors and cancer patients. The method was immunoSEQ multiplex PCR; TCRdb's version includes in-frame clones alone and lacks a portion of them. This sample has roughly 130,000 clones, with about nine tenths found just once. Sequencing was performed on blood. Source of these receptors: a man aged 25-40 years in good health.

The chain carries TRBV28 and TRBJ1-1; 7 bases align to TRBD1. CDR1 is MDHEN and CDR2 is SYDVKM in the germline V gene. The trim removed 6 bases at V and 3 bases at J, leaving 19 bases unmatched. The CDR3 consists of 18 residues. The chain's CDR3 is CASSPHSWGQFMHTEAFF. The CDR3 DNA reads as TGTGCCAGCAGCCCACATTCTTGGGGACAGTTTATGCACACTGAAGCTTTCTTT.

V gene TRBV6-1 combines with J gene TRBJ1-2, with a weak D call TRBD1 (6 bases). There are 15 residues in the CDR3. The V end was cut by 2 bases, the J end by 4 bases, with 14 bases between. CDR1 is MNHNS and CDR2 is SASEGT in the germline V gene. The CDR3 sequence is CASSEKRTGPYGYTF. CDR3 nucleotide sequence: TGTGCCAGCAGTGAAAAGAGAACAGGGCCCTATGGCTACACCTTC.

This clone was observed once. V gene TRBV7-8 combines with J gene TRBJ2-7; perhaps TRBD1 as D (6 bases). The CDR3 spans 16 residues. In germline, CDR1 is SGHVS, CDR2 FQNEAQ. Between the trimmed V and J ends, which lost 4 bases and 0 bases, there was a span of 16 bases. The CDR3 loop is CASSSDRTASSYEQYF. CDR3 in DNA: TGTGCCAGCAGCTCAGACCGGACAGCTAGCTCCTACGAGCAGTACTTC.

The rearrangement joins TRBV4-1 to TRBJ1-2, with D maybe TRBD1 (6 bases). Trimming took off 3 bases at V and 2 bases at J, with 10 bases between the two ends. This CDR3 has 14 residues. CDR1 MGHRA and CDR2 YSYEKL come from the germline V gene. The CDR3 here is CASSHHTGNYGYTF. In DNA form, the CDR3 reads TGCGCCAGCAGCCACCATACAGGGAACTATGGCTACACCTTC.

The chain has TRBV11-2 and TRBJ2-1, with D tentatively TRBD2 (6 bases). Germline V gene sequence: CDR1 SGHAT, CDR2 FQNNGV. V lost 3 bases, J lost 5 bases, and 11 bases lay in between. The CDR3 consists of 14 residues. The CDR3, as DNA: TGTGCCAGCAGCTTTTGGGGGGAAAACAATGAGCAGTTCTTC. It yields the protein CASSFWGENNEQFF. Filled out from reference TRBV11-2 and TRBJ2-1, the complete variable domain reads EAGVAQSPRYKIIEKRQSVAFWCNPISGHATLYWYQQILGQGPKLLIQFQNNGVVDDSQLPKDRFSAERLKGVDSTLKIQPAKLEDSAVYLCASSFWGENNEQFFGPGTRLTVL.

This clone was seen once. The V call is TRBV27, the J call TRBJ2-7; 12 bases are shared with TRBD2. Looked up from germline, CDR1 is MNHEY and CDR2 is SMNVEV (reference sequence). Unmatched junction bases numbered 2, after V lost 5 bases and J lost 3 bases. The length of the CDR3 is 14 residues. The CDR3 coding sequence is TGTGCCAGCAGTGTGACTAGCGGGAGCTACGAGCAGTACTTC. Translation: CASSVTSGSYEQYF.

V and J are TRBV9 and TRBJ2-1; D perhaps matches TRBD2 (5 bases). CDR3 length equals 16 residues. Trimming left V 3 bases short and J 6 bases short, with 19 bases between. From germline, CDR1 is SGDLS and CDR2 YYNGEE. CDR3 loop: CASSAPSRESFNEQFF. The CDR3 region has the DNA TGTGCCAGCAGCGCCCCGTCGAGGGAGAGTTTCAATGAGCAGTTCTTC.

The V call is TRBV29-1, the J call TRBJ2-3; TRBD2 is a possible D gene (5 bases). The CDR3 contains 12 residues. Germline V gene lookup returns CDR1 SQVTM and CDR2 ANQGSEA. Trimming stripped 6 bases from V and 4 bases from J, with 11 bases between. Here the CDR3 reads CSVRTVSDTQYF. The DNA for the CDR3 is TGCAGCGTCCGGACTGTATCAGATACGCAGTATTTT.

The chain links TRBV7-2 to TRBJ2-7; no definite D call. The CDR3 contains 16 residues. V dropped 0 bases and J dropped 1 base, with 13 bases sitting between them. Germline-derived CDR1 and CDR2 are SGHTA and FQGNSA. Here the CDR3 DNA reads TGTGCCAGCAGCTTAGCGAGAACGGGTTCTTCCTACGAGCAGTACTTC. Translation gives CASSLARTGSSYEQYF.

The chain is built from TRBV28 and TRBJ1-2, with D tentatively TRBD1 (5 bases). This CDR3 has 13 amino acids. V lost 2 bases and J 8 bases, leaving 12 bases between the germline ends. Per the germline V gene, CDR1 is MDHEN and CDR2 is SYDVKM. As DNA, the CDR3 is TGTGCCAGCAGTTTACTTCAGGGTAGCGGCTACACCTTC. Its protein product is CASSLLQGSGYTF.

The chain recombines TRBV9 with TRBJ1-1, with D tentatively TRBD1 (5 bases). V was cut by 4 bases and J by 1 base, with 17 bases left in between. Germline loops: CDR1 SGDLS, CDR2 YYNGEE. The CDR3 is 16 residues long. CDR3 nucleotides: TGTGCCAGCAGCAAATTGTCCAGGGTCTCGAACACTGAAGCTTTCTTT. Amino acids: CASSKLSRVSNTEAFF.